This note documents a single TCR beta chain sequence. Its specificity is unknown. The CDR3 loop spans 16 amino acids. Germline loops: CDR1 SGHDT, CDR2 YYEEEE. The data were taken from a study of T cells expressing NK-cell markers. Across the whole study: The authors derived TCR beta repertoires from sorted CD3+CD56+NKG2C+, CD3+CD56+NKG2C- and CD3+CD56-NKG2C+ T cells. Broader study findings: Uncertainty persisted over the HCMV specificity of expanded NKG2C+ T cell clones.

TCRdb reworked the 5' RACE reads into one entry per CDR3 protein, no DNA. This sample lists 300,000 to 450,000 distinct CDR3 sequences; its ten largest clones have 4% to 6.5%. The J gene is TRBJ1-6, the V gene TRBV5-6; there is no DNA to check the TCRdb D call of TRBD1. Sequenced material: blood T cells: a sorted CD56 or NKG2C T cell subset, CD4+ or CD8+ T cells, or bulk PBMC T cells (not recorded which). The clonotype comes from a man between 18 and 69 years old in good health. The CDR3 loop is CASSRDRGRDNSPLHF.